This T cell receptor (beta chain) was recovered during a study of blood T cell repertoires in COVID-19. Study details: COVID-19 samples, acute and convalescent, were from the United States, Italy and Spain. PBMCs, B-cell-depleted T cells, or T cells were the source of the cDNA or gDNA that made up the material.

The CDR3 length is 16 residues. As processed by the authors: It was from reference gene primer amplification that nucleated cell counts were estimated. The assay was immunoSEQ multiplex PCR, and TCRdb's table has in-frame clones only and misses some. The V and J calls and the clone size are those of that table, but D and trimming were determined from the DNA. The profile shows 110,000 or so clones, 80% to 90% of them singletons. Source material: peripheral blood. The TCR comes from a man aged 35-49 years with acute or convalescent COVID-19. The chain uses TRBV12-2 and TRBJ2-7; the D segment call TRBD2 is taken from the table without a DNA check. TRBV12-2 is assigned pseudogene status. The CDR3 reads CASRLAPGPGGWEQYF. The CDR3 DNA sequence: TGTGCAAGTCGCTTAGCGCCCGGACCAGGCGGGTGGGAGCAGTACTTC.